These T cell receptor beta chains were read from a single sample in a study of T cell changes during pregnancy in multiple sclerosis. Profiled with immunoSEQ multiplex PCR; TCRdb holds only in-frame clones, not every one. Counted here are approximately 71,000 clones, roughly 92% occurring once; the ten biggest clones make up roughly 2.1%. The material was peripheral blood, obtained in the second trimester of pregnancy. The receptors shown here come from a female donor with multiple sclerosis, enrolled in a pregnancy study. Each CDR3 is given with its conserved first and last residue. Fields, in order: D gene, J gene, V gene, CDR3 protein, CDR3 DNA. D genes are given only for firm matches.

>TRBD1|TRBJ2-7|TRBV30
CAWTGPGQGYEQYF
TGTGCCTGGACCGGGCCGGGACAGGGGTACGAGCAGTACTTC
>-|TRBJ2-3|TRBV27
CASSLRGRDPDTQYF
TGTGCCAGCAGTTTAAGGGGGAGGGACCCAGATACGCAGTATTTT
>TRBD1|TRBJ2-2|TRBV2
CASSGDRYTGELFF
TGTGCCAGCAGTGGGGACAGATACACCGGGGAGCTGTTTTTT
>TRBD2|TRBJ2-3|TRBV6-1
CASRPGLDSDTQYF
TGTGCCAGCAGACCGGGACTAGACTCAGATACGCAGTATTTT
>-|TRBJ1-5|TRBV27
CASSFMGASQPQHF
TGTGCCAGCAGTTTTATGGGGGCCAGCCAGCCCCAGCATTTT
>TRBD2|TRBJ2-7|TRBV29-1
CSAHTPGLAGDTYEQYF
TGCAGCGCCCATACGCCTGGACTAGCGGGAGATACCTACGAGCAGTACTTC
>-|TRBJ2-3|TRBV19
CASSMYRGGSTDTQYF
TGTGCCAGTAGTATGTATAGGGGGGGAAGCACAGATACGCAGTATTTT
>TRBD1|TRBJ1-5|TRBV4-1
CASSQGTGDHQPQHF
TGCGCCAGCAGCCAGGGGACAGGGGATCATCAGCCCCAGCATTTT
>TRBD2|TRBJ2-1|TRBV29-1
CSVVLAAEQFF
TGCAGCGTTGTACTAGCGGCTGAGCAGTTCTTC
>TRBD2|TRBJ2-1|TRBV10-3
CATLAGDYNEQFF
TGTGCCACACTAGCGGGAGACTACAATGAGCAGTTCTTC